The 30 T cell receptor beta chains below come from one sample, sequenced in a study of metastatic and nonmetastatic thyroid tumors. MiXCR reprocessed the PCR reads for TCRdb. The table records 30,000 to 50,000 clones, approximately 20% of them present only once. Each patient came to thyroid surgery without any prior treatment (of any kind). What was sequenced was tumor tissue. Receptors originate from a female donor with papillary thyroid cancer or a benign thyroid nodule (not recorded which). Some clones in this sample may be carry-over from other donors' samples.

Ten or more counts support this clone. The genes are TRBV20-1 and TRBJ2-3; TRBD2 matches at 7 bases. With 4 bases clipped from V and 1 base from J, the junction kept 5 bases outside the gene matches. The CDR3 spans 14 residues. CDR1 DFQATT and CDR2 SNEGSKA come from the germline V gene (reference sequence). This CDR3 is CSATGSGRTDTQYF. CDR3 DNA: TGCAGTGCTACGGGTAGCGGGCGCACAGATACGCAGTATTTT.

This clone was recorded many times. The V gene is TRBV6-1, the J gene TRBJ1-3; 7 nucleotides align to TRBD1. The germline V gene encodes CDR1 MNHNS and CDR2 SASEGT. V trimming: 6 bases; J trimming: 9 bases; junction bases outside the gene matches: 8. The CDR3 spans 13 residues. The DNA of the CDR3 is TGTGCCAGCAGACGGGACAGTTTAGCCACCATATATTTT. Protein sequence: CASRRDSLATIYF.

By proportion, this clone is hyperexpanded (1% or more). This sequence joins TRBV7-9 and TRBJ2-1; the match to TRBD2 covers 9 bases. CDR1 and CDR2 (germline): SEHNR, FQNEAQ (reference sequence). V lost 8 bases, J lost 14 bases, and 10 bases stayed unmatched. The CDR3 length is 12 residues. The CDR3 loop is CASSRGGRAEFF. The CDR3 nucleotides are TGTGCCAGCTCCCGAGGCGGGAGGGCCGAGTTCTTC.

There are a few counts of this clone. A read error may account for a junction end that differs from germline. V is TRBV6-1 and J is TRBJ2-3; D remains ambiguous. The CDR3 runs 13 residues. The germline CDR1 and CDR2 sequences are MNHNS and SASEGT. CDR3 bases: TGTGCCAGCAGAAAAGCACTTGCAGATACGCGGTATTTT. Its translation is CASRKALADTRYF.

This clone was observed at least ten times. This chain uses TRBV20-1 with TRBJ2-1; 9 positions agree with TRBD2. V lost 0 bases and J lost 2; bases outside the gene matches: 8. Germline CDR1 reads DFQATT; CDR2 reads SNEGSKA (reference sequence). This CDR3 region has 17 residues. The CDR3 reads CSARDQRGDLPYNEQFF. The DNA for the CDR3 is TGCAGTGCTAGAGATCAGCGGGGGGATCTCCCCTACAATGAGCAGTTCTTC.

This chain connects TRBV24-1 to TRBJ2-1, with TRBD2 matching 14 bases. Trimming at V came to 8 bases and at J to 6 bases, leaving 8 bases not matched to a gene. The CDR3 totals 16 residues. Germline CDR1 KGHDR, CDR2 SFDVKD. The CDR3 DNA reads TGTGCCACCATTTACCCCGGACTAGCGGGAGGCAATGAGCAGTTCTTC. Translation: CATIYPGLAGGNEQFF.

This clone came up a few times. This chain joins TRBV12-3 or TRBV12-4 and TRBJ2-7; D is ambiguous. The CDR3 totals 13 residues. Trimming left V 3 bases short and J 6 bases short, with 12 bases between. CDR3 region: CASSFLAMAEQYF. As DNA, the CDR3 is TGTGCCAGCAGTTTCTTGGCCATGGCCGAGCAGTACTTC.

V and J are TRBV4-2 and TRBJ2-3, with D hard to call. This CDR3 contains 15 residues. CDR1 and CDR2 from the germline V gene are LGHNA and YNFKEQ. Trimming shortened V by 3 bases and J by 5 bases, and 15 bases separated the two germline ends. In DNA form, the CDR3 reads TGTGCCAGCAGCCAGCAAACGATCTTCGGAGATACGCAGTATTTT. Protein product: CASSQQTIFGDTQYF.

The gene calls are TRBV20-1 and TRBJ2-5, with D tentatively TRBD2 (5 bases). The germline gives CDR1 DFQATT, CDR2 SNEGSKA (reference sequence). The CDR3 spans 12 residues. V was cut by 7 bases and J by 5 bases, with 14 bases left in between. For the CDR3, the DNA is TGCAGTGGGGTAGGGAGTAAGGAGACCCAGTACTTC. The encoded protein is CSGVGSKETQYF.

This clone was detected many times. Other nucleotide sequences from this sample produce the same CDR3. The V call is TRBV7-9, the J call TRBJ2-5; 15 bases fit TRBD2. This CDR3 is 15 amino acids long. Unmatched junction bases numbered 0, after V lost 3 bases and J lost 4 bases. CDR1 and CDR2 from the germline V gene are SEHNR and FQNEAQ (reference sequence). CDR3 in amino acids: CASSLGLAGGETQYF. The CDR3 DNA sequence: TGTGCCAGCAGCTTGGGACTAGCGGGAGGAGAGACCCAGTACTTC.

This clone was detected ten times or more. This chain joins TRBV7-3 and TRBJ2-2, with D tentatively TRBD2 (5 bases). V was pared by 0 bases and J by 5 bases, with 10 bases between. Germline CDR1 and CDR2: SGHTA and FQGTGA. The CDR3 spans 15 residues. The CDR3 sequence is CASSLTYTRTGELFF. The CDR3 nucleotides read TGTGCCAGCAGCTTAACTTACACTAGGACCGGGGAGCTGTTTTTT.

This clone was detected many times. The gene calls are TRBV10-3 and TRBJ2-2; 9 positions match TRBD2. The ends lost 0 bases at V and 2 bases at J; junction bases unmatched: 1. The CDR3 consists of 16 residues. The germline V gene encodes CDR1 ENHRY and CDR2 SYGVKD. The CDR3 spells CAISESSGGNTGELFF. In DNA, the CDR3 is TGTGCCATCAGTGAGTCTAGCGGGGGTAACACCGGGGAGCTGTTTTTT.

This clone was found many times. The chain joins TRBV7-2 to TRBJ1-2; D call uncertain. With 1 base removed from V and 2 bases from J, the gap between germline ends came to 8 bases. Germline values: CDR1 SGHTA, CDR2 FQGNSA. The CDR3 totals 14 residues. For the CDR3, the DNA is TGTGCCAGCAGCTTAGTCTCAGCGAACTATGGCTACACCTTC. It specifies CASSLVSANYGYTF.

On this clone itself: A much larger clone is a single base away; this may be a read error. The rearrangement links TRBV20-1 to TRBJ1-4; no firm D call. Germline-derived CDR1 and CDR2 are DFQATT and SNEGSKA (reference sequence). The CDR3 loop spans 15 amino acids. CDR3 DNA: TGCGGTGCTAGAGATTCGAAAGGGTTATATGAAAAACTGTTTTTT. Its protein product is CGARDSKGLYEKLFF.

The V call is TRBV7-9, the J call TRBJ2-3; D may correspond to TRBD1 or TRBD2 (5 bases each). The CDR3 is 15 residues long. Trimming shortened V by 3 bases and J by 0 bases, and 10 bases separated the two germline ends. Germline CDR1 reads SEHNR; CDR2 reads FQNEAQ (reference sequence). As DNA, the CDR3 is TGTGCCAGCAGCTTCGGGGCAGATAGCACAGATACGCAGTATTTT. Amino acids: CASSFGADSTDTQYF.

This clone was detected only a few times. A much larger clone is a single base away; this may be a read error. The chain has TRBV18 and TRBJ1-2; D perhaps matches TRBD1 (5 bases). From germline, CDR1 is KGHSH and CDR2 LQKENI. The CDR3 is 11 amino acids. The ends were cut back, 6 bases at V and 10 bases at J, with 12 bases in the middle. This CDR3 reads CASSSGGVYTF. Written as DNA, the CDR3 is TGTGCCAGCTCCTCCGGGGGTGTCTACACCTTC.

A word on this clone: One end of the junction does not line up with germline, which may come from a read error. This chain links TRBV18 with TRBJ2-3; 12 positions match TRBD1. Germline values: CDR1 KGHSH, CDR2 LQKENI. The length of the CDR3 is 17 residues. The CDR3 is CASSRDRGLGGTDTRYF. Here the CDR3 DNA reads TGTGCCAGCTCGCGGGACAGGGGGCTTGGTGGAACAGATACGCGGTATTTT.

On this clone: A much larger clone differs from this one at a single base, so this may be a read error. The chain is built from TRBV12-3 or TRBV12-4 and TRBJ2-3; unclear D gene. The CDR3 loop spans 14 amino acids. V lost 7 bases and J 3 bases, leaving 14 bases between the germline ends. The CDR3 sequence: CASIVLGLTDTQYF. The CDR3 DNA sequence: TGTGCCAGCATCGTCCTAGGGCTGACAGATACGCAGTATTTT.

This clone is labeled as medium-sized. The V call is TRBV6-2 or TRBV6-3, the J call TRBJ1-6; D not certain. The V and J ends lost 2 bases and 5 bases respectively, with 10 bases between them. This CDR3 spans 15 amino acids. Germline V gene lookup returns CDR1 MNHEY and CDR2 SVGEGT. CDR3 nucleotide sequence: TGTGCCAGCAGTTACGTCGGCAGGAATAATTCACCCCTCCACTTT. This encodes CASSYVGRNNSPLHF.

The chain couples TRBV20-1 to TRBJ2-7; 7 nucleotides line up with TRBD1. V was pared by 6 bases and J by 5 bases, with 7 bases of the junction left unmatched. Germline CDR1 is DFQATT and CDR2 is SNEGSKA (reference sequence). The CDR3 runs 12 residues. The CDR3 DNA reads TGCAGTGCGGATCGACAGGGCGACGAGCAGTACTTC. Translated: CSADRQGDEQYF.

This clone appeared many times. This chain uses TRBV20-1 with TRBJ2-5; no clear D. Germline lookup yields CDR1 DFQATT and CDR2 SNEGSKA (reference sequence). Trimming left V 8 bases short and J 4 bases short, with 11 bases between. There are 11 residues in the CDR3. The CDR3 DNA follows: TGCAGTCCCATTAACCGAGAGACCCAGTACTTC. As protein: CSPINRETQYF.

The chain couples TRBV30 to TRBJ2-7, with 7 bases aligning to TRBD1. The CDR3 is made up of 15 amino acids. Germline-derived CDR1 and CDR2 are GTSNPN and SVGIG (reference sequence). The V segment lost 1 base and the J segment 2 bases; nucleotides outside the gene matches: 8. CDR3 sequence reads: CAWSGWDSLAYEQYF. The CDR3 nucleotides are TGTGCCTGGAGTGGATGGGACAGTTTAGCCTACGAGCAGTACTTC.

This clone was found many times. Other DNA variants within this sample encode the same CDR3. The chain joins TRBV11-2 to TRBJ2-1; D may correspond to TRBD1 or TRBD2 (5 bases each). CDR1 is SGHAT and CDR2 is FQNNGV in the germline V gene. V shed 5 bases and J shed 12 bases, with 26 bases lying between them. CDR3 size: 16 residues. The DNA of the CDR3 is TGTGCCAGCAGCCCTCAGACCGGGACCGCTCTAGTGGGGCAGTTCTTC. Translation gives CASSPQTGTALVGQFF.

Points on this clone: One junction end does not reproduce the germline sequence, and a read error may be involved. The chain joins TRBV6-1 to TRBJ1-2, with 7 bases matching TRBD1. CDR3 size: 12 residues. Germline V lookup: CDR1 MNHNS, CDR2 SASEGT. This chain's CDR3 is CSSSRAGGGYTF. The CDR3 nucleotides are TGTTCCAGCAGTAGAGCAGGGGGTGGCTACACCTTC.

Ten or more counts support this clone. The chain carries TRBV7-2 and TRBJ1-2; D gene unclear. The germline CDR1 and CDR2 sequences are SGHTA and FQGNSA. The length of the CDR3 is 13 residues. Trimming shortened V by 4 bases and J by 3 bases, and 9 bases separated the two germline ends. This chain's CDR3 is CASSSGVHYGYTF. The DNA of the CDR3 is TGTGCCAGCAGCTCCGGAGTTCACTATGGCTACACCTTC. Filled out from reference TRBV7-2 and TRBJ1-2, the complete variable domain reads GAGVSQSPSNKVTEKGKDVELRCDPISGHTALYWYRQSLGQGLEFLIYFQGNSAPDKSGLPSDRFSAERTGGSVSTLTIQRTQQEDSAVYLCASSSGVHYGYTFGSGTRLTVV.

This clone has only a few counts. J is TRBJ2-1 and V is TRBV2; D remains ambiguous. CDR3 size: 11 residues. Trimming stripped 5 bases from V and 10 bases from J, with 9 bases between. Germline lookup yields CDR1 SNHLY and CDR2 FYNNEI. CDR3 protein: CASSRSVEQFF. DNA of the CDR3: TGTGCCAGCAGTCGGTCAGTCGAGCAGTTCTTC.

In this sample, this clone turned up many times. The chain carries TRBV5-4 and TRBJ2-5; D may be TRBD1 (6 bases). Germline loops: CDR1 SGHNT, CDR2 YYREEE (reference sequence). The length of the CDR3 is 15 residues. V gave up 0 bases and J gave up 4 bases, with 13 bases separating them. CDR3 DNA: TGTGCCAGCAGCTTGGACAGGGCAATAGTAGAGACCCAGTACTTC. This codes for CASSLDRAIVETQYF.

With respect to this clone: At one of its ends the junction is not consistent with the germline gene, which may arise from a read error. The chain is built from TRBV6-1 and TRBJ2-1, with TRBD1 matching over 10 bases. The germline CDR1 and CDR2 sequences are MNHNS and SASEGT. This CDR3 spans 15 amino acids. The CDR3 loop is CASSEDRGLYNEQFF. For the CDR3, the DNA is TGCGCCAGCAGTGAAGACAGGGGGCTCTACAATGAGCAGTTCTTC.

This clone has ten or more counts. CDR3 sequence (DNA): TGTGCCAGCAGCTCGACTAGCGGTAAGGGTTACAATGAGCAGTTCTTC. Its translation: CASSSTSGKGYNEQFF. The chain recombines TRBV7-2 with TRBJ2-1; 9 nucleotides agree with TRBD2. This CDR3 spans 16 amino acids. J was trimmed by 4 bases and V by 4 bases; bases with no gene match: 8. The germline V gene encodes CDR1 SGHTA and CDR2 FQGNSA.

This clone has ten or more counts. The rearrangement joins TRBV12-3 or TRBV12-4 to TRBJ1-1; D call uncertain. This CDR3 is 13 amino acids long. The V end lost 7 bases, the J end lost 7 bases, and 16 bases lay between the germline ends. The CDR3 DNA reads TGTGCCAGCACCTTCGACAACCGGGGTGAAGCTTTCTTT. The encoded protein is CASTFDNRGEAFF.